This TCR beta chain appears in the sequencing data of a study of blood T cell repertoires in COVID-19. Study in general: COVID-19 samples collected from the United States, Italy and Spain covered acute and convalescent phases. PBMCs, B-cell-depleted T cells, or T cells provided the cDNA or gDNA that made up the material.

In the study's own analysis: The authors estimated nucleated cell counts from reference gene primer amplification. Using immunoSEQ multiplex PCR, the repertoire was profiled, and TCRdb retains in-frame clones only, with some absent. V and J calls and clone size are those listed in that table; D and trimming were worked out from the DNA. The table has about 400,000 clones, roughly 90% seen once. CDR3 length equals 17 residues. J was trimmed by 0 bases and V by 3 bases; bases with no gene match: 10. Germline CDR1 is LNHDA and CDR2 is SQIVND (reference sequence). A single count supports this clone. The sample was peripheral blood. The chain joins TRBV19 to TRBJ1-1; 7 bases fit TRBD1. The source of this sequence is a woman aged 30 to 39 with acute or convalescent COVID-19. CDR3 residues: CASSILSGQLMNTEAFF. The CDR3 DNA follows: TGTGCCAGTAGTATTTTGTCGGGACAGCTAATGAACACTGAAGCTTTCTTT.